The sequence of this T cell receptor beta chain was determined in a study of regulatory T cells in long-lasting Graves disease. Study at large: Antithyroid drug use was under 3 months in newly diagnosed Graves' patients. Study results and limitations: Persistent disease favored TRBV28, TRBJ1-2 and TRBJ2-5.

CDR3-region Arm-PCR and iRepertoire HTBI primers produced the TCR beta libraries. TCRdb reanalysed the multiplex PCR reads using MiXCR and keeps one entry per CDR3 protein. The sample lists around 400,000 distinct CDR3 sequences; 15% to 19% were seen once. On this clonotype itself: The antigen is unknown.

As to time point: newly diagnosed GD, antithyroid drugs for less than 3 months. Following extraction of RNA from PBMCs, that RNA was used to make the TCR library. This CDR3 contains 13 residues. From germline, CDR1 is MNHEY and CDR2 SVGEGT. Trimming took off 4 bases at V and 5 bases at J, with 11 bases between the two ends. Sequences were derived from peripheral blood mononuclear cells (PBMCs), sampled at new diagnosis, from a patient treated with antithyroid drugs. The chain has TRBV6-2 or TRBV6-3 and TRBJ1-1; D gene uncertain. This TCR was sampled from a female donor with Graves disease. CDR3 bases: TGTGCCAGCAGTTTTAATCCAGAGACTGAAGCTTTCTTT. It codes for CASSFNPETEAFF.